This T cell receptor (beta chain) appears in the sequencing data of a study of blood T cell repertoires in COVID-19. Study-wide background: COVID-19 samples collected from the United States, Italy and Spain covered acute and convalescent phases. Sample material is recorded as cDNA or gDNA derived from T cells, B-cell-depleted T cells, or PBMCs.

The germline CDR1 and CDR2 sequences are SGHDN and FVKESK. V lost 4 bases to trimming and J lost 5 bases, with 11 bases between them. The CDR3 is 13 amino acids. Clones were read by immunoSEQ multiplex PCR, and TCRdb kept only the in-frame ones, dropping some. The sample includes approximately 68,000 clones, under 90% of them seen just once. This clonotype was obtained from a man aged 65 to 85 with active or convalescent COVID-19. Sequenced: peripheral blood. The J gene is TRBJ1-1, the V gene TRBV14; D is undetermined. The CDR3 is CASSPYSVTEAFF. As DNA, the CDR3 is TGTGCCAGCAGCCCATACAGTGTTACTGAAGCTTTCTTT.